A selection of T cell receptor beta chains follows, all from one sample in a study of blood T cells in healthy people across ages. Each CDR3 protein gets one entry after TCRdb re-called the 5' RACE reads with MiXCR. Of hundreds of thousands of distinct CDR3 sequences in the sample, roughly 30% were seen once. Sequenced input: blood. These receptors came from a woman over 75 in good health. CDR3s include the opening cysteine and the closing phenylalanine or tryptophan. Fields, in order: J gene, V gene, clone size, D gene, CDR3 DNA, CDR3 protein. The D gene is left open where the match is weak. A row's size may be missing; if present it is once, few, many or a size class.

>TRBJ2-3|TRBV9|many|TRBD2
TGTGCCAGCACCGGGAGGTGGGTCGATACGCAGTATTTT
CASTGRWVDTQYF
>TRBJ2-5|TRBV4-1|many|-
TGCGCCAGCAGCCTTGGAGCCGAGTTGGGGCTCCAAGAGACCCAGTACTTC
CASSLGAELGLQETQYF
>TRBJ2-1|TRBV4-2|many|-
TGTGCCAGCAGCCAGGTAATGGGCAATGAGCAGTTCTTC
CASSQVMGNEQFF
>TRBJ2-7|TRBV4-1|many|-
TGCGCCAGCAGCCCACGGACAGAGATCCACGAGCAGTACTTC
CASSPRTEIHEQYF
>TRBJ2-7|TRBV30|many|-
TGTGCCTGGAGTGCGTTGGGAGGCTCCGAGCAGTACTTC
CAWSALGGSEQYF
>TRBJ1-2|TRBV5-8|-|-
TGTGTCGGCAGCTTGGATGACATCGGCTACACCTTC
CVGSLDDIGYTF
>TRBJ1-1|TRBV10-3|-|-
TGTGCCATCACACAGGGTTCGACTGAAGCTTTCTTT
CAITQGSTEAFF
>TRBJ1-6|TRBV5-1|many|-
TGCGCCAGCAGCTGGGCCAGGGCCGATAATAATTCACCCCTCCACTTT
CASSWARADNNSPLHF
>TRBJ1-5|TRBV18|-|TRBD1
TGTGCCAGCTCACCCTTACCCCGGGACAGGGGGCGCAGCAATCAGCCCCAGCATTTT
CASSPLPRDRGRSNQPQHF
>TRBJ2-1|TRBV20-1|-|TRBD2
TGCAGTGCCCAGTGGTCTAGCGGGGGGCCCTACAATGAGCAGTTCTTC
CSAQWSSGGPYNEQFF
>TRBJ1-5|TRBV7-6|-|-
TGTGCCAGCGCCTCCGACGCTGATAGCAATCAGCCCCAGCATTTT
CASASDADSNQPQHF
>TRBJ2-1|TRBV20-1|many|TRBD2
TGCAGTGCTAGATCCCCCCGTAGCGGGGCTGATTTCTCCTACAATGAGCAGTTCTTC
CSARSPRSGADFSYNEQFF
>TRBJ1-5|TRBV13|few|-
TGTGCCAGCAGCTCCGGGCCCCAAGGAGGTTGGCATTTT
CASSSGPQGGWHF
>TRBJ2-3|TRBV12-3/TRBV12-4|-|TRBD1
TGTGCCAGCAGCTTGGACAGGGGAAGCACAGATATGCAATATTTT
CASSLDRGSTDMQYF
>TRBJ1-1|TRBV28|-|-
TGTGCCAGCAAAACAGGGCTGACTGAAGCTTTCTTT
CASKTGLTEAFF
>TRBJ2-7|TRBV3-1|many|-
TGTGCCAGCAGCCAAGGAGGCATCTACGAGCAGTACTTC
CASSQGGIYEQYF
>TRBJ2-6|TRBV28|-|-
TGTGCCAGCAGTCCTCGCTCTTTCTCTGGGGCCAACGTCCTGACTTTC
CASSPRSFSGANVLTF
>TRBJ2-7|TRBV7-9|-|-
TGTGCCAGCAGCATTGCACAGGACAAGGGAGACTACGAGCAGTACTTC
CASSIAQDKGDYEQYF
>TRBJ1-2|TRBV5-6|-|-
TGTGCCAGCAGCTTGCGACAGGCTGTGGGTGGCTACACCTTC
CASSLRQAVGGYTF
>TRBJ1-6|TRBV20-1|-|TRBD1
TGCAGTCCGGACAGGTGGGGATCACCCCTCCACTTT
CSPDRWGSPLHF
>TRBJ2-5|TRBV20-1|-|TRBD1
TGCAGTGCTAGGGGACAGACAAAAGAGACCCAGTACTTC
CSARGQTKETQYF
>TRBJ2-7|TRBV3-1|many|-
TGTGCCAGCAGCTCTGGGGTAGGGAAGGGATTCTACGAGCAGTACTTC
CASSSGVGKGFYEQYF
>TRBJ1-2|TRBV3-1|many|-
TGTGCCAGCAGCCAATTGTCCAAGGATGGCTACACCTTC
CASSQLSKDGYTF
>TRBJ2-5|TRBV7-8|-|-
TGTGCCAGCAGTATCGTTAACGTGCAGTACTTC
CASSIVNVQYF
>TRBJ2-1|TRBV5-1|-|-
TGCGCCAGCAGCTTGGTCCCGGGGTTGTCTTACAATGAGCAGTTCTTC
CASSLVPGLSYNEQFF
>TRBJ2-2|TRBV20-1|-|-
TGCAGTGCAACCAGGATGGACAGACAGAACACCGGGGAGCTGTTTTTT
CSATRMDRQNTGELFF
>TRBJ1-4|TRBV30|many|TRBD1
TGTGCTACCTCTCTTACAGGGGATAATGAAAAACTGTTTTTT
CATSLTGDNEKLFF
>TRBJ2-1|TRBV7-2|-|TRBD2
TGTGCCAGCAGCTTAGTGGGGACTAGAAACAATGAGCAGTTCTTC
CASSLVGTRNNEQFF
>TRBJ1-3|TRBV18|-|-
TGTGCCAGCTCACCATACCGCTCTGGAAACACCATATATTTT
CASSPYRSGNTIYF
>TRBJ1-1|TRBV6-2/TRBV6-3|-|-
TGTGCCAGCAGTAAAACAACTAAGAACACTGAAGCTTTCTTT
CASSKTTKNTEAFF
>TRBJ2-5|TRBV20-1|-|TRBD2
TGCAGTGCGGAACCGGGAGGGGCCCAAGAGACCCAGTACTTC
CSAEPGGAQETQYF
>TRBJ2-5|TRBV6-5|many|-
TGTGCCAGCAGTTACCCGACCACGTCCCCCTGGCGGGGCCGCCAAGAGACCCAGTACTTC
CASSYPTTSPWRGRQETQYF
>TRBJ1-5|TRBV6-1|many|-
TGTGCCAGCAATCAGCAGGGAGGCAATCAGCCCCAGCATTTT
CASNQQGGNQPQHF
>TRBJ2-7|TRBV29-1|-|-
TGCAGCGTTGACGGGGGCGCGGGGTACGAGCAGTACTTC
CSVDGGAGYEQYF
>TRBJ2-7|TRBV5-6|-|-
TGTGCCAGCAGCTTGGTGGAGACCCGGTACTTC
CASSLVETRYF
>TRBJ2-3|TRBV7-6|few|TRBD1
TGTGCCAGCAGCAAGGACAGGGGGCTTCGGTCAGATACGCAGTATTTT
CASSKDRGLRSDTQYF
>TRBJ1-3|TRBV6-5|-|-
TGTGCCAGCCGGCGGGGCGGTGGAAACACCATATATTTT
CASRRGGGNTIYF